Following are 24 T cell receptor beta chains from one sample sequenced in a study of blood T cell repertoires in COVID-19. Sequenced by immunoSEQ multiplex PCR; TCRdb stores in-frame clones only, minus some. The sample holds 150,000 or so clones, around 82% seen once. Sequencing was done on a sample of peripheral blood. These receptors were taken from a human donor with acute or convalescent COVID-19. The donor label of this sample is uncertain.

This chain joins TRBV3-1 (or the pseudogene TRBV3-2) and TRBJ1-2, with TRBD1 matching 10 bases. This CDR3 has 14 amino acids. Germline CDR1 LGHDT, CDR2 YNNKEL (reference sequence). V shed 3 bases and J 8 bases; nucleotides not matched to a gene: 6. The CDR3 reads CASSHGTGALGYTF. In DNA, the CDR3 is TGTGCCAGCAGCCATGGGACAGGGGCGCTGGGCTACACCTTC.

Worth noting for this clone: This CDR3 is also generated by other DNA sequences in the sample. The V gene is TRBV2, the J gene TRBJ1-2; D gene uncertain. Germline V gene sequence: CDR1 SNHLY, CDR2 FYNNEI. The germline V and J ends were trimmed by 3 bases and 0 bases, with 5 bases remaining between them. This CDR3 comprises 13 residues. The CDR3 coding sequence is TGTGCCAGCAGTGAGAGCTCTAACTATGGCTACACCTTC. Residues: CASSESSNYGYTF.

The V call is TRBV6-5, the J call TRBJ1-6, with D unresolved. Germline V CDR1 and CDR2: MNHEY, SVGAGI. The CDR3 has 14 residues. Trimming pared 4 bases from V and 0 bases from J, leaving 4 bases between. CDR3 residues: CASSSSSYNSPLHF. For the CDR3, the DNA is TGTGCCAGCAGTTCCAGCTCCTATAATTCACCCCTCCACTTT.

The chain is built from TRBV2 and TRBJ1-6, with TRBD1 identical over 7 bases. Looked up from germline, CDR1 is SNHLY and CDR2 is FYNNEI. The J segment lost 9 bases and the V segment lost 2 bases, leaving 4 bases of the junction unmatched. The CDR3 has 14 amino acids. CDR3 coding DNA: TGTGCCAGCAGTGAACAGGGGGTTAGTTCACCCCTCCACTTT. This sequence encodes CASSEQGVSSPLHF.

V usage is TRBV19 and J usage is TRBJ1-2; D is undetermined. In germline, CDR1 is LNHDA, CDR2 SQIVND (reference sequence). This CDR3 has 16 amino acids. V dropped 3 bases and J dropped 2 bases, with 16 bases sitting between them. Here the CDR3 reads CASSINLPSGNYGYTF. The CDR3 region has the DNA TGTGCCAGTAGTATTAACCTTCCCTCGGGGAACTATGGCTACACCTTC.

This clone came up once. V and J are TRBV19 and TRBJ1-5; TRBD1 matches 10 bases. Germline V gene sequence: CDR1 LNHDA, CDR2 SQIVND (reference sequence). The CDR3 contains 15 residues. V lost 3 bases to trimming and J lost 6 bases; unmatched junction nucleotides: 5. CDR3 amino acids: CASSIPGTGVQPQHF. CDR3 bases: TGTGCCAGTAGTATCCCCGGGACAGGGGTTCAGCCCCAGCATTTT.

The V call is TRBV27, the J call TRBJ2-1; a possible D gene is TRBD1 (5 bases). CDR3 size: 15 residues. Trimming left V 2 bases short and J 7 bases short, with 15 bases between. Germline V gene sequence: CDR1 MNHEY, CDR2 SMNVEV (reference sequence). CDR3 coding DNA: TGTGCCAGCAGTTTAAGCCGGCAGGGCGCTAATGAGCAGTTCTTC. It codes for CASSLSRQGANEQFF.

The chain joins TRBV7-9 to TRBJ2-1; 12 bases match TRBD2. The V segment lost 5 bases and the J segment 6 bases; nucleotides outside the gene matches: 17. Germline CDR1 SEHNR, CDR2 FQNEAQ (reference sequence). CDR3 length equals 19 residues. The CDR3 sequence: CASSPASGGAVFFINEQFF. The CDR3 region has the DNA TGTGCCAGCAGCCCAGCTAGCGGGGGGGCGGTCTTCTTTATCAATGAGCAGTTCTTC.

This chain connects TRBV7-9 to TRBJ2-7, with TRBD1 matching over 9 bases. Germline V gene data show CDR1 as SEHNR and CDR2 as FQNEAQ (reference sequence). The CDR3 length is 16 residues. J gave up 3 bases and V 2 bases, and 8 bases lay outside the gene matches. DNA for the CDR3: TGTGCCAGCAGCTTAAATCCGCCGGACAGGGGCTACGAGCAGTACTTC. Amino acid sequence: CASSLNPPDRGYEQYF.

The chain recombines TRBV24-1 with TRBJ1-1; TRBD1 is a possible D gene (6 bases). The V gene's germline CDR1 is KGHDR and CDR2 SFDVKD. The CDR3 contains 13 residues. The V end was cut by 4 bases, the J end by 3 bases, with 8 bases between. CDR3 sequence reads: CATSENRDTEAFF. CDR3 sequence (DNA): TGTGCCACCAGTGAGAACAGGGACACTGAAGCTTTCTTT.

The CDR3 sequence is CAISDLAKNIQYF. The CDR3 nucleotides read TGTGCCATCAGTGATCTAGCCAAAAACATTCAGTACTTC. The chain links TRBV10-3 to TRBJ2-4; D unclear. This CDR3 comprises 13 residues. CDR1 and CDR2 from the germline V gene are ENHRY and SYGVKD. Trimming shortened V by 3 bases and J by 0 bases, and 3 bases separated the two germline ends.

The chain uses TRBV6-5 and TRBJ1-3; 8 bases are a match to TRBD1. Losses at the gene ends were 4 bases for V and 2 bases for J; bases not matched to a gene: 4. There are 15 residues in the CDR3. Looked up from germline, CDR1 is MNHEY and CDR2 is SVGAGI. DNA for the CDR3: TGTGCCAGCAGTTTCCGGACAGGGACTGGAAACACCATATATTTT. It yields the protein CASSFRTGTGNTIYF.

The chain is built from TRBV6-5 and TRBJ2-5; TRBD2 is a possible D gene (5 bases). The V end lost 5 bases, the J end lost 9 bases, and 13 bases lay between the germline ends. CDR1 MNHEY and CDR2 SVGAGI come from the germline V gene. This CDR3 region has 12 residues. The CDR3 loop is CASSPREVSQYF. The CDR3 DNA reads TGTGCCAGCAGTCCGAGGGAAGTATCCCAGTACTTC.

The count of this clone is one. The rearrangement uses TRBV10-1 and TRBJ1-5; 8 nucleotides match TRBD1. CDR3 length equals 19 residues. In germline, CDR1 is WNHNN, CDR2 SYGVQD (reference sequence). V lost 8 bases, J lost 5 bases, and 23 bases stayed unmatched. DNA of the CDR3: TGCGCCAGCCTAGTGGTCAGGGGGCCTAGGTTCGCCGCATATCAGCCCCAGCATTTT. Amino acids: CASLVVRGPRFAAYQPQHF.

This rearrangement joins TRBV5-1 to TRBJ2-1; 8 nucleotides align to TRBD2. The germline CDR1 and CDR2 sequences are SGHRS and YFSETQ. V lost 6 bases and J lost 10; bases outside the gene matches: 15. The CDR3 totals 15 residues. The CDR3 here is CASTPGRGANHEQFF. As DNA, the CDR3 is TGCGCCAGCACCCCTGGGCGGGGGGCGAACCACGAGCAGTTCTTC.

The chain is built from TRBV5-1 and TRBJ2-7; TRBD2 might be the D (7 bases). The CDR3 runs 12 residues. The V end was cut by 3 bases, the J end by 7 bases, with 11 bases between. Looked up from germline, CDR1 is SGHRS and CDR2 is YFSETQ. For the CDR3, the DNA is TGCGCCAGCAGCTCCGAGGGGGGGGAGCAGTACTTC. Amino acids: CASSSEGGEQYF.

This clone was observed a handful of times. The DNA of the CDR3 is TGTGCCAGCAGCCGGAATCAGGGGGGAGGTGGCTACACCTTC. It translates to CASSRNQGGGGYTF. J is TRBJ1-2 and V is TRBV3-1 (or the pseudogene TRBV3-2); 7 bases agree with TRBD1. There are 14 residues in the CDR3. From germline, CDR1 is LGHDT and CDR2 YNNKEL (reference sequence). V lost 4 bases and J lost 7; bases outside the gene matches: 9.

The chain has TRBV7-2 and TRBJ2-7, with 14 bases identical to TRBD2. The V segment lost 3 bases and the J segment 7 bases; nucleotides outside the gene matches: 8. The germline CDR1 and CDR2 sequences are SGHTA and FQGNSA. The CDR3 consists of 16 residues. The CDR3: CASSLWTSGGSLEQYF. The CDR3 nucleotides read TGTGCCAGCAGCTTGTGGACTAGCGGGGGGTCCTTGGAGCAGTACTTC.

The chain joins TRBV10-1 to TRBJ2-1; D is perhaps TRBD2 (6 bases). Trimming removed 6 bases at V and 7 bases at J, with 16 bases between. The CDR3 consists of 14 residues. CDR1 is WNHNN, CDR2 SYGVQD, per germline (reference sequence). This CDR3 reads CASSSWCGANEQFF. In DNA, the CDR3 is TGCGCCAGCAGCTCGTGGTGCGGGGCTAATGAGCAGTTCTTC.

This clone was detected only a few times. V usage is TRBV2 and J usage is TRBJ2-5, with D perhaps TRBD1 (6 bases). The germline V and J ends were trimmed by 7 bases and 1 base, with 10 bases remaining between them. This CDR3 is 13 amino acids long. Germline CDR1 reads SNHLY; CDR2 reads FYNNEI. CDR3 residues: CASNREPQETQYF. CDR3 nucleotides: TGTGCCAGCAACAGGGAACCCCAAGAGACCCAGTACTTC. Complete variable domain (other parts from reference TRBV2 and TRBJ2-5): EPEVTQTPSHQVTQMGQEVILRCVPISNHLYFYWYRQILGQKVEFLVSFYNNEISEKSEIFDDQFSVERPDGSNFTLKIRSTKLEDSAMYFCASNREPQETQYFGPGTRLLVL.

V is TRBV5-1 and J is TRBJ1-1, with a possible D match to TRBD1 (5 bases). Looked up from germline, CDR1 is SGHRS and CDR2 is YFSETQ. V lost 5 bases, J lost 4 bases, and 12 bases lay in between. The CDR3 totals 13 residues. The CDR3 DNA reads TGCGCCAGCAGTAATCAGGGCGGCACTGAAGCTTTCTTT. Translated: CASSNQGGTEAFF.

The chain couples TRBV6-5 to TRBJ1-6; D is ambiguous. This CDR3 has 14 amino acids. V was clipped by 2 bases and J by 8 bases, with 10 bases between them. CDR1 is MNHEY and CDR2 is SVGAGI in the germline V gene. This CDR3 is CASSYGQVDSPLHF. The CDR3 region has the DNA TGTGCCAGCAGTTACGGGCAGGTGGATTCACCCCTCCACTTT.

The rearrangement uses TRBV5-5 and TRBJ2-7; 8 bases match TRBD1. From germline, CDR1 is SGHKS and CDR2 YYEKEE (reference sequence). The CDR3 extends over 16 amino acids. Trimming cost V 3 bases and J 5 bases; bases outside gene matches: 13. The CDR3: CASSSNGQGGPHEQYF. CDR3 DNA sequence: TGTGCCAGCAGCTCTAACGGACAGGGAGGCCCCCACGAGCAGTACTTC.

The chain combines TRBV15 with TRBJ1-3; no clear D gene. V shed 3 bases and J shed 0 bases, with 12 bases lying between them. CDR3 size: 16 residues. In germline, CDR1 is LNHNV, CDR2 YYDKDF (reference sequence). CDR3 coding DNA: TGTGCCACCAGCAGCCGTGACATATTCTCTGGAAACACCATATATTTT. Translated: CATSSRDIFSGNTIYF.